The 21 T cell receptor beta chains in this list originate from one sample, sequenced in a study of lymphopenia after photon versus proton radiotherapy. Profiling relied on immunoSEQ multiplex PCR, and the TCRdb table lists in-frame clones only, not all of them. The data show around 29,000 clones, approximately 80% seen once. Sequenced here: peripheral blood, sampled from a patient treated with proton-based radiotherapy. The receptor set was obtained from a woman in her 70s with pancreatic cancer.

The rearrangement joins TRBV4-3 to TRBJ2-3; D may match TRBD1 or TRBD2 (6 bases each). Germline-derived CDR1 and CDR2 are LGHNA and YSLEER. The length of the CDR3 is 16 residues. V was shortened by 0 bases and J by 2 bases, with 12 bases between the two germline ends. CDR3 amino acids: CASSQEGAGFTDTQYF. The DNA of the CDR3 is TGCGCCAGCAGCCAAGAGGGGGCGGGGTTCACAGATACGCAGTATTTT.

This clone showed up just once. This chain links TRBV6-1 with TRBJ2-5; the match to TRBD1 covers 7 bases. J was trimmed by 0 bases and V by 4 bases; bases with no gene match: 11. The CDR3 has 17 residues. The germline gives CDR1 MNHNS, CDR2 SASEGT. CDR3 bases: TGTGCCAGCAGTGCCTCTGGGACAGATTTGTACCAAGAGACCCAGTACTTC. Protein: CASSASGTDLYQETQYF.

CDR3 loop: CASSQDPNQPQHF. The CDR3 DNA reads TGTGCCAGCAGCCAAGACCCTAATCAGCCCCAGCATTTT. The chain is built from TRBV4-2 and TRBJ1-5; D unresolved. The length of the CDR3 is 13 residues. CDR1 is LGHNA and CDR2 is YNFKEQ in the germline V gene. The V gene lost 0 bases and the J gene lost 4 bases, with 4 bases spanning the gap.

The V and J genes are TRBV6-6 and TRBJ1-2, with a tentative D call TRBD1 (6 bases). The germline V gene has CDR1 MNHNY and CDR2 SVGAGI (reference sequence). The CDR3 is made up of 13 amino acids. Trimming pared 6 bases from V and 4 bases from J, leaving 12 bases between. The CDR3 here is CASSQQGPYGYTF. In DNA, the CDR3 is TGTGCCAGCAGCCAACAGGGACCCTATGGCTACACCTTC.

V and J are TRBV19 and TRBJ2-1; 9 bases align to TRBD2. CDR1 LNHDA and CDR2 SQIVND come from the germline V gene (reference sequence). Trimming took 1 base from V and 3 from J; bases not matched to a gene: 7. This CDR3 has 17 residues. DNA for the CDR3: TGTGCCAGTAGTATAGCGGCGCGGGGGGGTCTCTACAATGAGCAGTTCTTC. Residues: CASSIAARGGLYNEQFF.

The rearrangement uses TRBV27 and TRBJ2-1; 11 nucleotides match TRBD2. V lost 6 bases and J lost 6; bases outside the gene matches: 7. CDR3 size: 15 residues. CDR1 and CDR2 (germline): MNHEY, SMNVEV (reference sequence). Written as DNA, the CDR3 is TGTGCCAGCAGACAACCGGGACTAGCGGCCAATGAGCAGTTCTTC. Amino acid sequence: CASRQPGLAANEQFF.

In DNA, the CDR3 is TGTGCCAGCAGTCGTGGGGGTTTGGGGACAGGGGGCACTGAAGCTTTCTTT. Translated, it gives CASSRGGLGTGGTEAFF. The chain links TRBV28 to TRBJ1-1; 11 bases align to TRBD1. The junction had 12 bases not matched to a gene; V was cut back by 5 bases and J by 4 bases. The CDR3 runs to 17 residues. Germline V CDR1 and CDR2: MDHEN, SYDVKM.

The rearrangement joins TRBV6-5 to TRBJ1-2; D remains unclear. V lost 4 bases, J lost 6 bases, and 12 bases lay in between. The CDR3 extends over 13 amino acids. The V gene's germline CDR1 is MNHEY and CDR2 SVGAGI. CDR3 in amino acids: CASSSQGWDGYTF. In DNA form, the CDR3 reads TGTGCCAGCAGTTCGCAAGGGTGGGATGGCTACACCTTC.

The chain couples TRBV27 to TRBJ2-6, with no clear D. Trimming stripped 6 bases from V and 0 bases from J, with 9 bases between. Looked up from germline, CDR1 is MNHEY and CDR2 is SMNVEV (reference sequence). The CDR3 runs 15 residues. The CDR3 loop reads CASSPGFSGANVLTF. CDR3 bases: TGTGCCAGCAGCCCTGGTTTCTCTGGGGCCAACGTCCTGACTTTC.

The chain combines TRBV7-3 with TRBJ2-2; D tentatively fits TRBD1 or TRBD2 (5 bases each). V was pared by 5 bases and J by 4 bases, with 14 bases between. This CDR3 has 15 amino acids. CDR1 and CDR2 from the germline V gene are SGHTA and FQGTGA. The DNA for the CDR3 is TGTGCCAGCAGCCCCCCCGGGGCCGGCACCGGGGAGCTGTTTTTT. It encodes CASSPPGAGTGELFF. Based on the CDR3 plus reference TRBV7-3 and TRBJ2-2, the full variable domain is GAGVSQTPSNKVTEKGKYVELRCDPISGHTALYWYRQSLGQGPEFLIYFQGTGAADDSGLPNDRFFAVRPEGSVSTLKIQRTERGDSAVYLCASSPPGAGTGELFFGEGSRLTVL.

V is TRBV7-2 and J is TRBJ1-1; D unresolved. This CDR3 spans 13 amino acids. CDR1 and CDR2 from the germline V gene are SGHTA and FQGNSA. The ends were cut back, 1 base at V and 6 bases at J, with 9 bases in the middle. Here the CDR3 DNA reads TGTGCCAGCAGCTTAGAGTATAACTCTGAAGCTTTCTTT. Its translation: CASSLEYNSEAFF. The whole variable domain, filled in from reference TRBV7-2 and TRBJ1-1, reads GAGVSQSPSNKVTEKGKDVELRCDPISGHTALYWYRQSLGQGLEFLIYFQGNSAPDKSGLPSDRFSAERTGGSVSTLTIQRTQQEDSAVYLCASSLEYNSEAFFGQGTRLTVV.

This chain joins TRBV6-6 and TRBJ2-7; D is unresolved. The CDR3 extends over 15 amino acids. Germline assignment: CDR1 MNHNY and CDR2 SVGAGI (reference sequence). The V and J ends lost 2 bases and 0 bases respectively, with 11 bases between them. DNA for the CDR3: TGTGCCAGCAGTTACGTCGCACCTCCCTCCTACGAGCAGTACTTC. Protein: CASSYVAPPSYEQYF.

The V and J genes are TRBV10-3 and TRBJ2-3, with 10 bases identical to TRBD1. The V and J ends lost 7 bases and 5 bases, in that order; junction bases with no gene match: 6. This CDR3 has 14 residues. CDR1 and CDR2 from the germline V gene are ENHRY and SYGVKD. CDR3 sequence reads: CAINRQGAVDTQYF. DNA for the CDR3: TGTGCCATCAATCGACAGGGGGCTGTAGATACGCAGTATTTT.

The chain recombines TRBV5-1 with TRBJ1-1, with TRBD1 matching over 9 bases. Germline CDR1 reads SGHRS; CDR2 reads YFSETQ. V lost 4 bases to trimming and J lost 1 base; unmatched junction nucleotides: 11. The CDR3 is 17 amino acids. CDR3 bases: TGCGCCAGCAGCCCACGAGGACAGGGGATAGGGAACACTGAAGCTTTCTTT. This encodes CASSPRGQGIGNTEAFF.

The gene calls are TRBV5-6 and TRBJ1-2; the match to TRBD1 covers 8 bases. The CDR3 sequence is 15 residues long. Germline assignment: CDR1 SGHDT and CDR2 YYEEEE. The ends lost 7 bases at V and 6 bases at J; junction bases unmatched: 14. CDR3 loop: CASRRQGWGSDGYTF. As DNA, the CDR3 is TGTGCCAGCCGTCGACAGGGGTGGGGTTCAGATGGCTACACCTTC.

The chain is built from TRBV6-4 and TRBJ1-1; 9 bases are a match to TRBD1. The CDR3 contains 14 residues. Germline V gene sequence: CDR1 MRHNA, CDR2 SNTAGT. V dropped 5 bases and J dropped 6; count of bases not matched to a gene: 7. This CDR3 reads CASSRTGDSAEAFF. CDR3 nucleotides: TGTGCCAGCAGTAGGACAGGGGATTCAGCTGAAGCTTTCTTT.

This clone was counted a few times. This chain connects TRBV30 to TRBJ2-1; 7 nucleotides align to TRBD2. Germline CDR1 is GTSNPN and CDR2 is SVGIG (reference sequence). V shed 1 base, J shed 6 bases, and the junction held 6 bases outside the gene matches. The CDR3 loop spans 14 amino acids. The CDR3 DNA is TGTGCCTGGAGTGGAGCGGGACCAATCAATGAGCAGTTCTTC. This gives the protein CAWSGAGPINEQFF.

The rearrangement uses TRBV23-1 and TRBJ2-2; a possible D gene is TRBD1 (6 bases). TRBV23-1 is designated an ORF whose function remains uncertain. V was clipped by 2 bases and J by 0 bases, with 16 bases between them. This CDR3 contains 18 residues. CDR3 residues: CASSQLDEQGSNTGELFF. CDR3 nucleotides: TGCGCCAGCAGTCAACTCGATGAACAGGGTTCGAACACCGGGGAGCTGTTTTTT.

The V call is TRBV28, the J call TRBJ2-5; D is unclear. V shed 2 bases and J shed 5 bases, with 12 bases lying between them. The length of the CDR3 is 14 residues. The germline V gene has CDR1 MDHEN and CDR2 SYDVKM. In DNA, the CDR3 is TGTGCCAGCAGTTTAGATAATCGGGTGGAGACCCAGTACTTC. This translates into CASSLDNRVETQYF.

V usage is TRBV2 and J usage is TRBJ2-3; the D is unclear. Trimming pared 6 bases from V and 0 bases from J, leaving 10 bases between. Looked up from germline, CDR1 is SNHLY and CDR2 is FYNNEI. CDR3 length: 14 residues. CDR3 coding DNA: TGTGCCAGCAGAGTAGCCGCTAGCACAGATACGCAGTATTTT. It encodes CASRVAASTDTQYF.

CDR3 DNA: TGCAGCGTTGAAGGCTTGGCCACGACAGGGGAAGGGGAGACCCAGTACTTC. Amino acid sequence: CSVEGLATTGEGETQYF. The chain uses TRBV29-1 and TRBJ2-5, with 8 bases fitting TRBD1. Losses at the gene ends were 1 base for V and 5 bases for J; bases not matched to a gene: 15. Germline assignment: CDR1 SQVTM and CDR2 ANQGSEA. CDR3 size: 17 residues.